This TCR beta chain was recorded in a study of chemoradiotherapy in HPV16-positive cancers. Overall study context: Candidate HPV-specific clones and shared TCR motifs came from a couple of HPV16-positive patients.

Overall study findings and caveats: Non-HPV-specific T cells did not expand in tumors during treatment, whereas candidate HPV-specific clones and E7-related motifs did. Functional assays defining HPV-specific T cells used only two HPV16-positive patients.

Of note for this clone: What it recognizes is unknown.

TCRdb's copy holds only in-frame clones and misses some; the assay was immunoSEQ multiplex PCR. The repertoire has 5,000 to 6,500 clones, 85% to 90% of them found once; the top ten carry 25% to 30%. This CDR3 is 14 amino acids long. V shed 4 bases and J 10 bases; nucleotides not matched to a gene: 10. CDR1 and CDR2 from the germline V gene are ENHRY and SYGVKD. Sample: blood, taken from a patient who underwent chemoradiotherapy. The chain carries TRBV10-3 and TRBJ1-2, with 9 bases that match TRBD1. The receptor was isolated from a human donor with HPV-associated anogenital cancer. This chain's CDR3 is CAISGTGEPLVYTF. The CDR3 coding sequence is TGTGCCATCAGTGGGACAGGGGAACCCCTAGTCTACACCTTC.